The 28 T cell receptor beta chains given below trace back to one sample, sequenced in a study of blood T cell repertoires in COVID-19. Some clones are missing from TCRdb's copy, which holds only in-frame ones; the method was immunoSEQ multiplex PCR. The table lists 80,000 to 100,000 clones, roughly 90% of them singletons. The sample was peripheral blood. Every receptor here comes from a woman of 80 years or more with acute or convalescent COVID-19.

The chain combines TRBV9 with TRBJ1-1, with 7 positions matching TRBD1. The CDR3 runs to 14 residues. With V trimmed by 5 bases and J by 4 bases, 8 bases remained unmatched. The germline V gene encodes CDR1 SGDLS and CDR2 YYNGEE. The CDR3 is CASSRDSWGTEAFF. In DNA form, the CDR3 reads TGTGCCAGCAGTAGGGACAGCTGGGGCACTGAAGCTTTCTTT.

The V gene is TRBV29-1, the J gene TRBJ1-1; 12 bases fit TRBD1. This CDR3 has 13 amino acids. J was trimmed by 6 bases and V by 4 bases; bases with no gene match: 3. Germline V CDR1 and CDR2: SQVTM, ANQGSEA. The CDR3 DNA reads as TGCAGCGTTGTGGGACAGGGGGCGGCTGAAGCTTTCTTT. It is translated as CSVVGQGAAEAFF.

This chain joins TRBV29-1 and TRBJ2-7, with unresolved D. The length of the CDR3 is 14 residues. The V gene's germline CDR1 is SQVTM and CDR2 ANQGSEA. V was clipped by 0 bases and J by 4 bases, with 13 bases between them. The chain's CDR3 is CSVEDWPQSYEQYF. CDR3 DNA: TGCAGCGTTGAAGATTGGCCGCAATCTTACGAGCAGTACTTC.

This chain joins TRBV5-3 and TRBJ1-5; a possible D gene is TRBD1 (5 bases). TRBV5-3 is treated as an ORF (open reading frame) with a function not yet certain. CDR3 size: 13 residues. V lost 8 bases and J lost 9, with 18 bases in between. The CDR3 is CASPWGEPGPQHF. The CDR3 bases are TGTGCCAGCCCGTGGGGGGAGCCAGGGCCCCAGCATTTT.

The genes are TRBV6-1 and TRBJ1-5; weak D call: TRBD1 (5 bases). Per germline, CDR1 MNHNS and CDR2 SASEGT. With 2 bases removed from V and 0 bases from J, the gap between germline ends came to 11 bases. The CDR3 is 16 amino acids. The DNA for the CDR3 is TGTGCCAGCAGTGAAACAGGAGTGATTAGCAATCAGCCCCAGCATTTT. It yields the protein CASSETGVISNQPQHF.

This clone was detected only once. This chain uses TRBV19 with TRBJ2-2; the match to TRBD1 covers 9 bases. J lost 7 bases, V lost 3 bases, and 9 bases had no gene match. This CDR3 has 16 amino acids. In germline, CDR1 is LNHDA, CDR2 SQIVND (reference sequence). The CDR3 sequence is CASSIRRQGGGGELFF. The CDR3 bases are TGTGCCAGTAGTATCCGCCGACAGGGGGGTGGCGGGGAGCTGTTTTTT.

This clone was detected only once. This sequence joins TRBV19 and TRBJ2-7; TRBD1 matches at 9 bases. V shed 4 bases and J 4 bases; nucleotides not matched to a gene: 8. Germline assignment: CDR1 LNHDA and CDR2 SQIVND (reference sequence). This CDR3 comprises 15 residues. The CDR3 region is CASSTPGTGRYEQYF. CDR3 DNA sequence: TGTGCCAGTAGTACTCCCGGGACAGGGAGATACGAGCAGTACTTC.

The V gene is TRBV30, the J gene TRBJ2-7; 11 bases align to TRBD1. This CDR3 has 14 amino acids. Germline CDR1 is GTSNPN and CDR2 is SVGIG (reference sequence). J gave up 0 bases and V 7 bases, and 5 bases lay outside the gene matches. This CDR3 is CASSGTGGSYEQYF. CDR3 DNA sequence: TGTGCCTCCTCCGGGACAGGGGGCTCCTACGAGCAGTACTTC.

This chain links TRBV18 with TRBJ1-5; 8 positions agree with TRBD1. Germline values: CDR1 KGHSH, CDR2 LQKENI. With V trimmed by 3 bases and J by 5 bases, 6 bases remained unmatched. The CDR3 has 15 amino acids. The CDR3 DNA reads TGTGCCAGCTCACCTAAGGACAGGGAGTATCAGCCCCAGCATTTT. Amino acids: CASSPKDREYQPQHF.

This clone was counted only a few times. V is TRBV25-1 and J is TRBJ1-2; D gene unclear. CDR3 length equals 11 residues. Trimming removed 3 bases from V and 5 bases from J, with 4 bases in between. Germline V gives CDR1 MGHDK, CDR2 SYGVNS. This chain's CDR3 is CASSDLYGYTF. DNA for the CDR3: TGTGCCAGCAGTGATTTATATGGCTACACCTTC.

This clone was seen only a few times. J is TRBJ1-3 and V is TRBV5-1, with 10 bases lining up with TRBD1. The ends lost 3 bases at V and 4 bases at J; junction bases unmatched: 4. The germline gives CDR1 SGHRS, CDR2 YFSETQ. The CDR3 length is 15 residues. The CDR3 reads CASSYDRGPGNTIYF. CDR3 coding DNA: TGCGCCAGCAGCTACGACAGGGGGCCGGGAAACACCATATATTTT.

The chain couples TRBV11-2 to TRBJ1-1; no clear D gene. CDR3 length: 13 residues. Germline loops: CDR1 SGHAT, CDR2 FQNNGV. The V end lost 3 bases, the J end lost 4 bases, and 9 bases lay between the germline ends. CDR3 in amino acids: CASSLISGTEAFF. The DNA for the CDR3 is TGTGCCAGCAGCTTGATCTCGGGCACTGAAGCTTTCTTT.

The V and J genes are TRBV3-1 (or the pseudogene TRBV3-2) and TRBJ2-2; 13 nucleotides match TRBD2. Germline lookup yields CDR1 LGHDT and CDR2 YNNKEL (reference sequence). CDR3 length: 16 amino acids. Trimming at V came to 4 bases and at J to 7 bases, leaving 6 bases not matched to a gene. This CDR3 reads CASSRGLAGVGGELFF. CDR3 bases: TGTGCCAGCAGCCGAGGACTAGCGGGGGTTGGCGGGGAGCTGTTTTTT.

The chain has TRBV15 and TRBJ2-5, with a possible D match to TRBD1 (5 bases). Per germline, CDR1 LNHNV and CDR2 YYDKDF (reference sequence). The CDR3 is 14 residues long. V lost 0 bases and J 3 bases, leaving 8 bases between the germline ends. DNA of the CDR3: TGTGCCACCAGCAGAGACAGGGTGGAAGAGACCCAGTACTTC. Translated, it gives CATSRDRVEETQYF. The full variable domain, its missing parts supplied by reference TRBV15 and TRBJ2-5, is DAMVIQNPRYQVTQFGKPVTLSCSQTLNHNVMYWYQQKSSQAPKLLFHYYDKDFNNEADTPDNFQSRRPNTSFCFLDIRSPGLGDTAMYLCATSRDRVEETQYFGPGTRLLVL.

A single count supports this clone. The chain joins TRBV5-4 to TRBJ2-2, with a possible D match to TRBD1 (6 bases). The CDR3 contains 15 residues. Germline-derived CDR1 and CDR2 are SGHNT and YYREEE (reference sequence). Trimming removed 3 bases at V and 1 base at J, with 10 bases between. CDR3 coding DNA: TGTGCCAGCAGCTCCGGGACACTGAACACCGGGGAGCTGTTTTTT. It encodes CASSSGTLNTGELFF.

The chain joins TRBV28 to TRBJ2-7, with D possibly being TRBD1 (5 bases). The germline V and J ends were trimmed by 2 bases and 4 bases, with 15 bases remaining between them. The length of the CDR3 is 15 residues. Germline V gene sequence: CDR1 MDHEN, CDR2 SYDVKM. The CDR3 reads CASSLGAPGAYEQYF. The CDR3 nucleotides read TGTGCCAGCAGTTTAGGGGCCCCTGGGGCTTACGAGCAGTACTTC.

V gene TRBV5-6 combines with J gene TRBJ2-2; D is undetermined. Germline CDR1 is SGHDT and CDR2 is YYEEEE. Trimming stripped 2 bases from V and 5 bases from J, with 7 bases between. The CDR3 runs to 13 residues. CDR3 sequence: CASSLSGTGELFF. The CDR3 DNA reads TGTGCCAGCAGCTTATCCGGGACCGGGGAGCTGTTTTTT.

The chain carries TRBV2 and TRBJ1-5; TRBD1 matches 7 bases. After removal of 6 bases from V and 4 bases from J, the junction contained 9 bases not matched to a gene. The CDR3 has 15 residues. Germline V gene data show CDR1 as SNHLY and CDR2 as FYNNEI. CDR3 nucleotide sequence: TGTGCCAGCAGGACAGACAGGGTTGGAAATCAGCCCCAGCATTTT. Translation: CASRTDRVGNQPQHF.

The chain employs TRBV19 and TRBJ1-6; a weak D match, TRBD1 (5 bases). The CDR3 is 20 amino acids. Trimming cost V 7 bases and J 7 bases, with 32 bases left between them. Germline V gives CDR1 LNHDA, CDR2 SQIVND (reference sequence). The DNA for the CDR3 is TGTGCCAGTACCAACGGTAGGTTAGGGGAGGCGGTATATCCCAATTCACCCCTCCACTTT. Translating it yields CASTNGRLGEAVYPNSPLHF. Full variable domain (outside the CDR3, taken from reference TRBV19 and TRBJ1-6): DGGITQSPKYLFRKEGQNVTLSCEQNLNHDAMYWYRQDPGQGLRLIYYSQIVNDFQKGDIAEGYSVSREKKESFPLTVTSAQKNPTAFYLCASTNGRLGEAVYPNSPLHFGNGTRLTVT.

The J gene is TRBJ2-1, the V gene TRBV2; 7 nucleotides align to TRBD2. The V gene's germline CDR1 is SNHLY and CDR2 FYNNEI. CDR3 length equals 15 residues. The V gene end was trimmed by 1 base and the J gene end by 7 bases; junction bases not matched to a gene: 7. The CDR3 DNA reads as TGTGCCAGCAGTGAAGATCCAGCGGGGAGGAATGAGCAGTTCTTC. Protein product: CASSEDPAGRNEQFF.

CDR3 in DNA: TGTGCCAGCAGCGCCCGGGTAGCGGGGGGGCACGAGCAGTTCTTC. This codes for CASSARVAGGHEQFF. This chain uses TRBV3-1 (or the pseudogene TRBV3-2) with TRBJ2-1; 11 nucleotides align to TRBD2. V lost 5 bases and J lost 10; bases outside the gene matches: 10. CDR1 is LGHDT and CDR2 is YNNKEL in the germline V gene (reference sequence). This CDR3 contains 15 residues.

J is TRBJ2-3 and V is TRBV11-3; no definite D call. Germline V gene sequence: CDR1 SGHNT, CDR2 YENEEA. Trimming removed 3 bases from V and 2 bases from J, with 15 bases in between. CDR3 length: 16 amino acids. The CDR3 sequence is CASSFLLGRNTDTQYF. As DNA, the CDR3 is TGTGCCAGCAGCTTCTTACTGGGCAGAAACACAGATACGCAGTATTTT.

This clone was seen a single time. This chain joins TRBV5-1 and TRBJ1-2; possibly TRBD1 for D (5 bases). V was trimmed by 2 bases and J by 2 bases, leaving 7 bases between them. This CDR3 is built from 13 residues. Germline V gives CDR1 SGHRS, CDR2 YFSETQ. This CDR3 reads CASSFTGNYGYTF. DNA for the CDR3: TGCGCCAGCAGCTTCACAGGAAACTATGGCTACACCTTC. The full variable domain, in which reference TRBV5-1 and TRBJ1-2 provide the parts outside the CDR3, is KAGVTQTPRYLIKTRGQQVTLSCSPISGHRSVSWYQQTPGQGLQFLFEYFSETQRNKGNFPGRFSGRQFSNSRSEMNVSTLELGDSALYLCASSFTGNYGYTFGSGTRLTVV.

V and J are TRBV6-5 and TRBJ1-5; D gene ambiguous. Germline loops: CDR1 MNHEY, CDR2 SVGAGI. CDR3 length: 12 amino acids. Deletions cut 4 bases from V and 6 bases from J, with 7 bases between. CDR3 nucleotides: TGTGCCAGCAGTTCCGGGGTTCAGCCCCAGCATTTT. Translated: CASSSGVQPQHF.

This chain uses TRBV2 with TRBJ2-5, with D uncertain. V dropped 7 bases and J dropped 5 bases, with 8 bases sitting between them. This CDR3 contains 11 residues. From germline, CDR1 is SNHLY and CDR2 FYNNEI. For the CDR3, the DNA is TGTGCCAGCACCCAGTGGGAGACCCAGTACTTC. Its translation is CASTQWETQYF.

CDR3 DNA: TGTGCCAGCAGCTTAGATCTAGGGCCTAGCGGCGAGCAGTACTTC. Its translation: CASSLDLGPSGEQYF. The gene calls are TRBV11-2 and TRBJ2-7; 7 positions agree with TRBD2. J gave up 6 bases and V 0 bases, and 8 bases lay outside the gene matches. This CDR3 is 15 amino acids long. Germline V gene data show CDR1 as SGHAT and CDR2 as FQNNGV.

V usage is TRBV7-2 and J usage is TRBJ1-1, with D maybe TRBD1 (5 bases). CDR1 and CDR2 (germline): SGHTA, FQGNSA. V lost 4 bases, J lost 5 bases, and 14 bases lay in between. The CDR3 runs to 14 residues. In DNA, the CDR3 is TGTGCCAGCAGCTCCGGCGGGACTTTTACTGAAGCTTTCTTT. It is translated as CASSSGGTFTEAFF.

The chain is built from TRBV2 and TRBJ1-2; D call uncertain. CDR3 length: 12 residues. Germline-derived CDR1 and CDR2 are SNHLY and FYNNEI. Trimming cost V 1 base and J 7 bases, with 7 bases left between them. The CDR3 nucleotides read TGTGCCAGCAGTGAAGTCTTGAGTGGCTACACCTTC. Protein sequence: CASSEVLSGYTF.